Reported below is one T cell receptor (beta chain). Its antigen remains unidentified. Generated by immunoSEQ multiplex PCR, the TCRdb table keeps only in-frame clones and is missing some. The data hold 95,000 to 150,000 clones, with 85% to 95% observed a single time. The data stem from a study of T cell responses to AZD1222 COVID-19 vaccine. This CDR3 region has 15 residues. With V trimmed by 6 bases and J by 6 bases, 12 bases remained unmatched. Germline-derived CDR1 and CDR2 are SQVTM and ANQGSEA. Overall study results and limits: CD4 TCRs linked to vaccination spanned spike, dominating at 160-218 and 743-854. Only after the peak T cell response were repertoires sampled.

Sequencing used peripheral blood, obtained 28 days after the second AZD1222 dose. This TCR was recovered from an adult who received the AZD1222 COVID-19 vaccine. The genes are TRBV29-1 and TRBJ2-1, with 9 bases identical to TRBD1. CDR3 loop: CSVASLTGGTNEQFF. The CDR3 DNA reads TGCAGCGTCGCCAGCCTGACAGGGGGGACCAATGAGCAGTTCTTC.